This record covers a single T cell receptor beta chain. Its specific antigen is unknown. There are no base qualities to consult, and no much larger clone falls within one base. The germline ends are 12 bases apart after V is trimmed by 0 bases and J by 9 bases. The CDR3 runs 15 residues from the cysteine to the phenylalanine. Only CDR3 DNA is held: 45 bases, read in frame from base 1. Sequences LGHNA (CDR1) and YSLEER (CDR2) are obtained from the germline V gene. The sample is drawn from a study of long-term antiretroviral therapy in people with HIV (dated 2022 in TCRdb). At the level of the whole study: The earliest samples were collected about a decade before the 2015 WHO recommendation for immediate ART, when ART was typically delayed until CD4 counts fell. Whether ART initiation and durable HIV suppression were associated with changes in peripheral blood TRB repertoire composition and diversity was tested in a retrospective serial study. A total of 150 to 200 cryopreserved PBMC samples came from roughly 30 adults with confirmed HIV infection and were collected serially over a mean of about 6 years (range 1-12). About 35% of the 30 participants with HIV were female. No cross-contamination during QIAcube processing was seen in test extractions of a monoclonal T-cell line run alongside approximately 36 polyclonal samples.

Here is what the overall study found, with its caveats: No data were available on ART adherence, viral resistance or therapy changes, limiting inferences about post-ART repertoire changes. Starting ART was linked to a significant rise in TRB diversity, yet even after long-term ART the diversity remained significantly lower than in transplant donor controls. Because PBMC availability was limited, only the TCR beta chain was sequenced, with no alpha chain pairing. Because pre-ART samples had limited cell numbers, profiling was done on unsorted PBMC rather than on sorted CD4+ and CD8+ T cells. At every time point, the repertoire was dominated by expanded TRB clones first identified before ART initiation, although this dominance fluctuated and, in many PLHIV, declined after ART. Samples dated from the mid-2000s to the late 2010s, and the ART regimens used may be less effective than current ones. Compared with controls, HIV repertoires had narrower CDR3 length ranges, and the network structure pointed to an antigen-experienced repertoire that shifted only slightly toward naive after ART.

The immunoSEQ hsTCRB v3.0 assay was used at survey level resolution for TRB variable region sequencing. A depth of about 35,000-55,000 T-cell genomes per sample was targeted for TRB sequencing. Pooled TRB libraries were sequenced on an Illumina MiSeq with a v3 150-cycle kit. The authors' analysis ran thus. Repertoire analysis was run in R within a reproducible Nextflow workflow that covered QC, data transformation and analysis. LymphoSeq2, an R package for exploring AIRR-Seq data, was used to implement the custom analyses. Several samples that produced fewer than 5000 total TRB sequences were removed, so 150 to 200 HIV repertoires were analyzed. Among the roughly 200 retained HIV repertoires, approximately 61 were collected before ART initiation and around 130 after ART initiation. Repertoires were downsampled to 5000 TRB nucleotide sequences, and summary statistics were averaged over 100 downsampling iterations. TRB sequences were retained for analysis only if CDR3 regions of at least seven amino acids were present. A Shannon entropy-derived clonality score and the Gini coefficient were used to measure diversity. In the repertoire networks, any two of the top 5000 CDR3 amino acid sequences were linked whenever the two sequences differed by an edit distance of one. For TRB CDR3 amino acid sequences, antigen specificity groups and MHC restriction were predicted with GLIPH2. Known CMV, EBV, HIV or tissue antigen associations were flagged by matching CDR3 amino acid sequences against VDJdb and McPAS-TCR. Pre-ART, post-ART and control groups were compared with Wilcoxon signed-rank tests and Holm-Bonferroni correction. TCRdb provides this immuneACCESS table in a form limited to in-frame rearrangements. Some clones are lacking; in checked studies, under half of them reflect an unresolved V gene, and why the rest are absent is not known. The DNA gave D and trimming, while V, J and clone size come from that table. The sample table shows about 19,000 clones, and 91% are seen once. Clones ranked in the top ten supply roughly 9% of the sample.

Participants were included only if at least one PBMC sample before ART initiation and at least two post-ART samples were available. Treatment was received in the United States of America by all participants with HIV. Before DNA extraction, cryopreserved samples containing roughly 1-10 million PBMC were thawed and washed. At the time of the earliest PBMC sample, participants with HIV were aged between about 23 and 55 years. PBMC samples were contributed by each participant from 1-4 timepoints before ART initiation and 2-8 timepoints after ART initiation, with a median of 7 samples. For every participant, serial HIV viral load, CD4+ T-cell count, ART history and demographic data were obtained. Using a Qiagen kit on a QIAcube, genomic DNA was extracted from unsorted PBMC, with samples processed in batches of 12.

This receptor was identified in a man aged 50 to 59 with HIV. Recombination connected TRBV4-3 to TRBJ1-6, with an unclear D gene assignment. Sequenced here: unsorted PBMCs, sampled 3 years after starting antiretroviral therapy. The sequence in DNA is TGCGCCAGCAGCCAAGATTGGAGACAACTTTCACCCCTCCACTTT. It translates to CASSQDWRQLSPLHF.